Shown below are 15 T cell receptor beta chains from a single sample sequenced in a study of cytomegalovirus exposure and HLA in healthy donors. PCR primers comprised 60 Vbeta and 13 Jbeta primers. The protocol was immunoSEQ multiplex PCR, while the TCRdb copy is restricted to in-frame clones and leaves out a portion. The table shows some 160,000 clones, with around three quarters occurring only once. Sequenced input: PBMCs. The receptors shown here come from a middle-aged woman in good health and CMV-seronegative.

V is TRBV6-1 and J is TRBJ1-1; tentative D call: TRBD1 (6 bases). The germline V and J ends were trimmed by 3 bases and 4 bases, with 15 bases remaining between them. Germline CDR1 and CDR2: MNHNS and SASEGT. The CDR3 is made up of 15 amino acids. In DNA, the CDR3 is TGTGCCAGCAGTGACCCACGAGGGGGGGTCACTGAAGCTTTCTTT. This translates into CASSDPRGGVTEAFF.

The V call is TRBV11-1, the J call TRBJ2-3; TRBD1 is a possible D gene (5 bases). The CDR3 contains 14 residues. CDR1 is SGHAT and CDR2 is FQDESV in the germline V gene (reference sequence). Deletions cut 2 bases from V and 6 bases from J, with 12 bases between. CDR3: CASSLTFRADTQYF. CDR3 sequence (DNA): TGTGCCAGCAGCTTAACTTTCAGGGCCGATACGCAGTATTTT.

The V call is TRBV29-1, the J call TRBJ2-7; unclear D gene. Germline V gives CDR1 SQVTM, CDR2 ANQGSEA. CDR3 length: 14 amino acids. The V end lost 0 bases, the J end lost 12 bases, and 21 bases lay between the germline ends. The CDR3 region has the DNA TGCAGCGTTGAAGATAAGTACGCGTCCTCCCGTATGTACTTC. This sequence encodes CSVEDKYASSRMYF.

This clone was detected once. This chain links TRBV7-3 with TRBJ1-1; TRBD1 is a possible D gene (5 bases). V lost 2 bases to trimming and J lost 7 bases, with 17 bases between them. From germline, CDR1 is SGHTA and CDR2 FQGTGA. CDR3 length: 15 residues. The CDR3 DNA reads TGTGCCAGCAGCTTACAGGCCGGGGGAGGAGGTGAAGCTTTCTTT. Translated: CASSLQAGGGGEAFF. The full variable domain, its missing parts supplied by reference TRBV7-3 and TRBJ1-1, is GAGVSQTPSNKVTEKGKYVELRCDPISGHTALYWYRQSLGQGPEFLIYFQGTGAADDSGLPNDRFFAVRPEGSVSTLKIQRTERGDSAVYLCASSLQAGGGGEAFFGQGTRLTVV.

This clone appeared a single time. The CDR3 loop reads CASSQPASGGHGELFF. In DNA form, the CDR3 reads TGTGCCAGCAGCCAACCAGCTAGCGGGGGGCACGGGGAGCTGTTTTTT. The chain couples TRBV4-2 to TRBJ2-2; 11 bases are a match to TRBD2. Germline assignment: CDR1 LGHNA and CDR2 YNFKEQ. The CDR3 has 16 amino acids. V shed 2 bases and J 7 bases; nucleotides not matched to a gene: 6.

The chain has TRBV5-4 and TRBJ2-7; TRBD2 matches 7 bases. Germline V CDR1 and CDR2: SGHNT, YYREEE (reference sequence). The CDR3 is made up of 15 amino acids. Trimming cost V 5 bases and J 7 bases; bases outside gene matches: 15. The CDR3 nucleotides are TGTGCCAGCAGGGGAGGGGCAGGTGTCAAGCGGGAGCAGTACTTC. Amino acid sequence: CASRGGAGVKREQYF.

The chain recombines TRBV5-4 with TRBJ2-3, with unresolved D. V lost 0 bases and J lost 0, with 14 bases in between. Per the germline V gene, CDR1 is SGHNT and CDR2 is YYREEE (reference sequence). The CDR3 totals 17 residues. CDR3 residues: CASSLGSTTSSTDTQYF. The CDR3 nucleotides read TGTGCCAGCAGCTTGGGGTCTACCACTTCTAGCACAGATACGCAGTATTTT.

The genes are TRBV7-9 and TRBJ2-5, with TRBD1 as a possible D gene (5 bases). Germline V CDR1 and CDR2: SEHNR, FQNEAQ (reference sequence). This CDR3 has 16 amino acids. Trimming cost V 1 base and J 5 bases, with 17 bases left between them. DNA for the CDR3: TGTGCCAGCAGCTTAGTTGGGCAGGGAAGTGTCGAGACCCAGTACTTC. As protein: CASSLVGQGSVETQYF.

This clone showed up just once. The rearrangement links TRBV6-5 to TRBJ2-7, with no clear D. Trimming took 2 bases from V and 5 from J, leaving 16 bases between them. CDR3 length: 15 residues. The germline gives CDR1 MNHEY, CDR2 SVGAGI. The CDR3 spells CASSYTAGRGNEQYF. The CDR3 DNA follows: TGTGCCAGCAGTTACACCGCAGGTCGTGGTAACGAGCAGTACTTC.

Note on this clone: One end of the junction does not line up with germline, which may come from a read error. V is TRBV12-5 and J is TRBJ1-2; 9 bases agree with TRBD1. This CDR3 has 13 amino acids. Germline V gene sequence: CDR1 LGHNT, CDR2 FRNRAP. CDR3 protein: CASGLLPGQGFHF. The CDR3 DNA reads TGTGCTAGTGGTCTACTTCCGGGACAGGGTTTTCACTTC.

This clone was recorded a few times. Germline and junction disagree at one end, which may indicate a read error. The chain is built from TRBV7-9 and TRBJ1-1; D gene uncertain. This CDR3 has 12 amino acids. Germline V gives CDR1 SEHNR, CDR2 FQNEAQ (reference sequence). CDR3 in amino acids: CSSSSINTEAFF. The CDR3 nucleotides read TGTTCCAGCAGCTCAATTAACACTGAAGCTTTCTTT.

The chain joins TRBV7-2 to TRBJ2-6; 7 bases fit TRBD2. CDR1 is SGHTA, CDR2 FQGNSA, per germline. The CDR3 extends over 15 amino acids. Unmatched junction bases numbered 3, after V lost 1 base and J lost 6 bases. CDR3 in DNA: TGTGCCAGCAGCTTAGGGGGGGGGACGGCCAACGTCCTGACTTTC. Translation: CASSLGGGTANVLTF.

CDR3 protein: CASSHGLKSGGSSTDTQYF. DNA of the CDR3: TGTGCCAGCAGCCACGGCCTGAAAAGCGGGGGGTCTAGCACAGATACGCAGTATTTT. The chain combines TRBV14 with TRBJ2-3, with 9 positions matching TRBD2. This CDR3 has 19 amino acids. CDR1 is SGHDN, CDR2 FVKESK, per germline. The V gene end was trimmed by 3 bases and the J gene end by 0 bases; junction bases not matched to a gene: 13.

The chain couples TRBV5-6 to TRBJ2-3; D perhaps matches TRBD2 (7 bases). V lost 1 base and J 1 base, leaving 19 bases between the germline ends. The CDR3 has 18 residues. Per germline, CDR1 SGHDT and CDR2 YYEEEE. The CDR3 region has the DNA TGTGCCAGCAGCTTGTTCGGCAGGGGAGGGGGGGGCACAGATACGCAGTATTTT. Amino acids: CASSLFGRGGGGTDTQYF.

The chain links TRBV13 to TRBJ2-5, with TRBD1 identical over 8 bases. The end of the DNA aligns better with TRBJ2-7, so the J call may be wrong. Germline V gene lookup returns CDR1 PRHDT and CDR2 FYEKMQ (reference sequence). The CDR3 has 15 residues. The CDR3 sequence is CASSLPQGALYEQYF. In nucleotides, the CDR3 is TGTGCCAGCAGCCTCCCCCAGGGGGCGTTATACGAGCAGTACTTC.